This T cell receptor (beta chain) is from a study of patients and donors after allogeneic stem cell transplantation. TCRdb re-called the RT-PCR reads through MiXCR, storing one row per CDR3 protein. The repertoire consists of over 400,000 distinct CDR3 sequences, with roughly 17% occurring once and the leading ten covering around 7.9%. This sequence originates from a human donor who was either an allogeneic HSCT recipient or a stem cell or donor lymphocyte infusion donor (not recorded which). It is not recorded whose cells these are; they may come from a transplant donor. The specimen sequenced was blood, either unsorted or a sorted T cell fraction (not recorded which).

The DNA for the CDR3 is TGTGCCTGGAGTTCACTAGCGGTTACAGATACGCAGTATTTT. Encoded protein: CAWSSLAVTDTQYF. V and J are TRBV30 and TRBJ2-3, with 8 positions matching TRBD2. After removal of 2 bases from V and 3 bases from J, the junction contained 4 bases not matched to a gene. The CDR3 length is 14 residues. Germline V gene lookup returns CDR1 GTSNPN and CDR2 SVGIG (reference sequence).